The clone carrying this T cell receptor beta chain was seen a few times. The target antigen is unknown. The sample comes from a study of regulatory T cells in long-lasting Graves disease. Study-wide results and limits: Persistent patients shared 2,500 to 3,000 public clonotypes among themselves. Newly diagnosed patients shared fewer, at more than 850.

CDR3-region Arm-PCR and iRepertoire HTBI primers produced the TCR beta libraries. TCRdb redid the calling of the multiplex PCR reads with MiXCR, one entry per CDR3 protein. The sample yields a few hundred thousand distinct CDR3 sequences, 23% seen once. The CDR3 totals 15 residues. Trimming took 4 bases from V and 1 from J, leaving 13 bases between them. CDR1 is LGHNA and CDR2 is YSLEER in the germline V gene. Regarding time point: persistent/refractory GD, antithyroid drugs over 5 years with positive TRAb. PBMCs were the source of the RNA used for TCR sequencing. Here the sequenced sample was peripheral blood mononuclear cells (PBMCs), taken when the disease was refractory, from a patient treated with antithyroid drugs. The receptor was derived from a female donor with Graves disease. This sequence joins TRBV4-3 and TRBJ1-2; D might be TRBD1 (6 bases). For the CDR3, the DNA is TGCGCCAGCAGCCTGGAAGGGGGACATAACTATGGCTACACCTTC. As protein: CASSLEGGHNYGYTF.